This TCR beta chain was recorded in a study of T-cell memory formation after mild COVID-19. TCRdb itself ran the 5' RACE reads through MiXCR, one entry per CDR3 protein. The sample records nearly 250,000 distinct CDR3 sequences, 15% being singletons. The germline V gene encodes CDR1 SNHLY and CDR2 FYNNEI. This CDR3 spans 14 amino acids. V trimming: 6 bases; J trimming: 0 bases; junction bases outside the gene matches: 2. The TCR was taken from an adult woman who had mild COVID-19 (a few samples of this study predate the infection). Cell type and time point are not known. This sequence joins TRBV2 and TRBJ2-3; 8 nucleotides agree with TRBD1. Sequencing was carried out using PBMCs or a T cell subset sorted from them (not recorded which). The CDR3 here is CASRGQDSTDTQYF. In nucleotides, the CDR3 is TGTGCCAGCAGGGGACAGGATAGCACAGATACGCAGTATTTT.